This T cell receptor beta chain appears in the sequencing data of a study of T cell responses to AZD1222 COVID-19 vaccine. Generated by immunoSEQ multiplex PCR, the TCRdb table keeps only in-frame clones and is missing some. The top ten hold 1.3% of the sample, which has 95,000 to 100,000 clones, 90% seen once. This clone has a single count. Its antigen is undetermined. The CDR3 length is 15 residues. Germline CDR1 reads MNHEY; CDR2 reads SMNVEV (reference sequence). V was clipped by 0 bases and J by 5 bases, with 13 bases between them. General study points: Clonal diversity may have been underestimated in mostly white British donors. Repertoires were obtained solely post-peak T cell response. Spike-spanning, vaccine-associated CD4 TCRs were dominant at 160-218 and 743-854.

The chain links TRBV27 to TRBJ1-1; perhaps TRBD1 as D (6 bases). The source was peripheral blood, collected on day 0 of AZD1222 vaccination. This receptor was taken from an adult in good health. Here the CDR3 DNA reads TGTGCCAGCAGTTTATCGGGGGGGCGATGGACTGAAGCTTTCTTT. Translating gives CASSLSGGRWTEAFF.